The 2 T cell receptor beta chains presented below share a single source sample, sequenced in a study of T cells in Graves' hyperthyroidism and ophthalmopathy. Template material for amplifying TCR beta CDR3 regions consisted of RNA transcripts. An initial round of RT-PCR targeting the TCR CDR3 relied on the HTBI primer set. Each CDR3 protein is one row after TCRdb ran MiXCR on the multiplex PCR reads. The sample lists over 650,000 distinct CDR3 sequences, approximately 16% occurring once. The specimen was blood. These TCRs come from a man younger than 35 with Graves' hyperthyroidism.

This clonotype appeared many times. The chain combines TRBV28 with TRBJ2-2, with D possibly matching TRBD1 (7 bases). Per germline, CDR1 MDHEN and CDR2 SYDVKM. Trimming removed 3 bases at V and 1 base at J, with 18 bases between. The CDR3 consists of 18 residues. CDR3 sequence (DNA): TGTGCCAGCAGTTTCCCGACAGGGTGGGGACTGAACACCGGGGAGCTGTTTTTT. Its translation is CASSFPTGWGLNTGELFF.

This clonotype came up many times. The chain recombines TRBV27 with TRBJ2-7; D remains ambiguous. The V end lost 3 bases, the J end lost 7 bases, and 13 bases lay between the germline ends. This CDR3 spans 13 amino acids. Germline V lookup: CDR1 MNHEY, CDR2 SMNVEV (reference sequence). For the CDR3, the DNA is TGTGCCAGCAGTTTCTACGGGCCCGGGGAGCAGTACTTC. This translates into CASSFYGPGEQYF.